Below are 5 T cell receptor beta chains sequenced from a single sample in a study of TIL therapy for anti-PD-1-resistant metastatic lung cancer. The libraries were made with immunoSEQ v3. Libraries were prepared by immunoSEQ multiplex PCR; TCRdb keeps only in-frame clonotypes and omits some of them. The top ten hold roughly 9.4% of the sample, which has some 5,200 clones, roughly 67% seen once. As for time point: pre-treatment sample, taken before nivolumab and TIL therapy. Tumor tissue came from excised metastases, mostly pleural nodules or supraclavicular lymph nodes. Source: tumor tissue, taken at baseline. The source of these receptors is a man between 65 and 85 years old with non-small cell lung cancer.

This sequence joins TRBV6-6 and TRBJ2-1; perhaps TRBD1 as D (6 bases). CDR1 and CDR2 from the germline V gene are MNHNY and SVGAGI (reference sequence). The CDR3 contains 13 residues. The germline V and J ends were trimmed by 2 bases and 13 bases, with 15 bases remaining between them. The CDR3 protein is CASSYTPQGLQFF. CDR3 in DNA: TGTGCCAGCAGTTACACTCCACAGGGCCTACAGTTCTTC.

The chain couples TRBV29-1 to TRBJ1-2, with no clear D. CDR1 and CDR2 from the germline V gene are SQVTM and ANQGSEA. The germline V and J ends were trimmed by 4 bases and 0 bases, with 6 bases remaining between them. The CDR3 extends over 12 amino acids. This CDR3 reads CSVVESNYGYTF. Here the CDR3 DNA reads TGCAGCGTTGTCGAGTCTAACTATGGCTACACCTTC.

The rearrangement links TRBV7-2 to TRBJ2-2, with D hard to call. The CDR3 has 14 amino acids. Germline CDR1 and CDR2: SGHTA and FQGNSA. V was shortened by 0 bases and J by 5 bases, with 7 bases between the two germline ends. The CDR3 DNA follows: TGTGCCAGCAGCTTAGCAGGCAGGACCGGGGAGCTGTTTTTT. Translating it yields CASSLAGRTGELFF.

This chain links TRBV18 with TRBJ2-2; TRBD1 matches at 7 bases. The V segment lost 0 bases and the J segment 1 base; nucleotides outside the gene matches: 2. The CDR3 runs to 16 residues. Germline V gene lookup returns CDR1 KGHSH and CDR2 LQKENI. The CDR3 spells CASSPPGQWNTGELFF. As DNA, the CDR3 is TGTGCCAGCTCACCACCGGGACAGTGGAACACCGGGGAGCTGTTTTTT.

This chain connects TRBV25-1 to TRBJ2-5; a weak D match, TRBD2 (5 bases). The J call could be wrong; TRBJ2-7 is a better fit for the DNA end. Germline V gene data show CDR1 as MGHDK and CDR2 as SYGVNS. This CDR3 comprises 18 residues. The chain's CDR3 is CASSEFRGTGLPHYEQYF. The CDR3 DNA is TGTGCCAGCAGTGAATTTCGGGGAACGGGGTTGCCCCACTACGAGCAGTACTTC.